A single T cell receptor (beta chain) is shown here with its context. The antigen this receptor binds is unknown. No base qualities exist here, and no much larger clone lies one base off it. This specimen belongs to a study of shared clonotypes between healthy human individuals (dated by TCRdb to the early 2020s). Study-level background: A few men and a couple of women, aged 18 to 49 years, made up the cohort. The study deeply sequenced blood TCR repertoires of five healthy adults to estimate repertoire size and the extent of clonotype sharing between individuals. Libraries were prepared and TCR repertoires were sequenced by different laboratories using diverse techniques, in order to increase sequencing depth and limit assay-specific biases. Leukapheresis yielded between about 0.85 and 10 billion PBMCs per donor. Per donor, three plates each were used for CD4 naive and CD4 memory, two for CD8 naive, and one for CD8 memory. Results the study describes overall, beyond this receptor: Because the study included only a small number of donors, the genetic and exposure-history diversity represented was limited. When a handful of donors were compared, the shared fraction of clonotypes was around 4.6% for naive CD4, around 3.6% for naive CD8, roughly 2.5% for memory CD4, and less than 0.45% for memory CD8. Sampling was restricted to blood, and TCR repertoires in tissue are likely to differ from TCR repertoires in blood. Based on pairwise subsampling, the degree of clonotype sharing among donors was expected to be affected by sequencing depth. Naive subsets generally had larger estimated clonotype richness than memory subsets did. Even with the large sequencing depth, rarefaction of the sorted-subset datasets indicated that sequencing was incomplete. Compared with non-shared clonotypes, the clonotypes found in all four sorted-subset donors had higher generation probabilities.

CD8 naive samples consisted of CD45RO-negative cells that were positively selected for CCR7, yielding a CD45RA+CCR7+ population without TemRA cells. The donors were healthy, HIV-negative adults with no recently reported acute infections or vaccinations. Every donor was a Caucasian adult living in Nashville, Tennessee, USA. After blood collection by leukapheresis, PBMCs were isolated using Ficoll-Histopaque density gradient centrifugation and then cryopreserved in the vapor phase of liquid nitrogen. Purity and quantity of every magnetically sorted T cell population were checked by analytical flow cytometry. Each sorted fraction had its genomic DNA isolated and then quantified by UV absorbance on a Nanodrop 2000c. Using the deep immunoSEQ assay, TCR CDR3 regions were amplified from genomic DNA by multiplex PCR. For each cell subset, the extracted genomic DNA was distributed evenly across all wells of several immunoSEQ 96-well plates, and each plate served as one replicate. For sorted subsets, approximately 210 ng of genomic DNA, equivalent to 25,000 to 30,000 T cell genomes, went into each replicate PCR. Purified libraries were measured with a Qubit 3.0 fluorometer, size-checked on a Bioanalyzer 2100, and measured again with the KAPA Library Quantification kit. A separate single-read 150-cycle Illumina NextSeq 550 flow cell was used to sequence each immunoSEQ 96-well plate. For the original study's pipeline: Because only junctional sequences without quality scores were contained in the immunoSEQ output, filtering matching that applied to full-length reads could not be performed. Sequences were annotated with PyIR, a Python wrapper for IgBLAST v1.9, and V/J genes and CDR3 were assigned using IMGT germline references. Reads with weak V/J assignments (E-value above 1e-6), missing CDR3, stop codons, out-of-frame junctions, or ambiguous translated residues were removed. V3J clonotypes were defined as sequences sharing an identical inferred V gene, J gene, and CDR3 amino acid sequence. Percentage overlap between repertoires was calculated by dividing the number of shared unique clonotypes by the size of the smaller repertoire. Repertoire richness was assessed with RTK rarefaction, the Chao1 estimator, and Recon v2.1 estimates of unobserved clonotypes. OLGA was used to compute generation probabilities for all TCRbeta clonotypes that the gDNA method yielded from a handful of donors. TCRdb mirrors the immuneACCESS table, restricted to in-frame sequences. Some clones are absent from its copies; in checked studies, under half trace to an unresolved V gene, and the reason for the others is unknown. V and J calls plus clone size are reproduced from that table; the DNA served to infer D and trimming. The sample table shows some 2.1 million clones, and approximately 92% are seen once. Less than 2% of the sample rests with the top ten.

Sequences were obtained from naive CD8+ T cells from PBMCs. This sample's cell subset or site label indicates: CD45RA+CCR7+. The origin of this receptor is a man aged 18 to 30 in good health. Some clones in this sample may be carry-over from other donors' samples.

The CDR3 protein: CASSPPLGGKNTGELFF. Here is the DNA: TGTGCCAGCAGCCCCCCTCTAGGGGGGAAGAACACCGGGGAGCTGTTTTTT. The V gene is TRBV7-9 and the J gene is TRBJ2-2; the D gene may be TRBD1 or TRBD2, since each aligns over 6 bases. The CDR3 spans 17 residues, from the cysteine through the phenylalanine. Only CDR3 DNA remains: 51 bases, in frame from the first base. The germline V gene (reference sequence) gives CDR1 as SEHNR and CDR2 as FQNEAQ. Relative to germline, V is 5 bases shorter and J is 1 base shorter, with 17 bases between their ends.